The 30 T cell receptor beta chains below all came from one sample that was sequenced in a study of blood T cell repertoires in COVID-19. Clones were read by immunoSEQ multiplex PCR, and TCRdb kept only the in-frame ones, dropping some. Of roughly 330,000 clones listed, 88% are singletons. Sequenced material: PBMCs or T cells enriched from blood (not recorded which). The receptor source for this set is a man aged 30 to 45 who had recovered from COVID-19.

The CDR3 DNA reads TGTGCCAGCATAGATAGGGGGCATCAGCCCCAGCATTTT. As protein: CASIDRGHQPQHF. The chain combines TRBV28 with TRBJ1-5; 7 nucleotides agree with TRBD1. With 7 bases clipped from V and 5 bases from J, the junction kept 5 bases outside the gene matches. The CDR3 spans 13 residues. In germline, CDR1 is MDHEN, CDR2 SYDVKM.

V and J are TRBV5-1 and TRBJ1-2; D gene unclear. CDR1 is SGHRS, CDR2 YFSETQ, per germline. The CDR3 is made up of 13 amino acids. V lost 0 bases and J 5 bases, leaving 8 bases between the germline ends. The DNA of the CDR3 is TGCGCCAGCAGCTTGGTTAGCGAGTATGGCTACACCTTC. Protein: CASSLVSEYGYTF.

This chain connects TRBV23-1 to TRBJ2-1, with D tentatively TRBD2 (5 bases). TRBV23-1 is reported as an ORF; its role is uncertain. The CDR3 contains 10 residues. CDR3 in amino acids: CAREGHEQFF. The CDR3, as DNA: TGCGCTCGGGAAGGGCATGAGCAGTTCTTC.

This chain links TRBV12-3 or TRBV12-4 with TRBJ2-1; 7 bases line up with TRBD1. V shed 6 bases, J shed 8 bases, and the junction held 7 bases outside the gene matches. The CDR3 spans 13 residues. CDR3 nucleotides: TGTGCCAGCAGATCAACAGGGGAGCATGAGCAGTTCTTC. This sequence encodes CASRSTGEHEQFF.

The chain joins TRBV28 to TRBJ2-7; 14 positions agree with TRBD2. Germline loops: CDR1 MDHEN, CDR2 SYDVKM. CDR3 length: 15 residues. V dropped 4 bases and J dropped 11; count of bases not matched to a gene: 10. CDR3 protein: CASSSRTSGGLSEYF. Written as DNA, the CDR3 is TGTGCCAGCAGTTCGAGGACTAGCGGGGGGCTATCGGAGTACTTC. The whole variable domain, remainder taken from reference TRBV28 and TRBJ2-7, is DVKVTQSSRYLVKRTGEKVFLECVQDMDHENMFWYRQDPGLGLRLIYFSYDVKMKEKGDIPEGYSVSREKKERFSLILESASTNQTSMYLCASSSRTSGGLSEYFGPGTRLTVT.

This chain uses TRBV24-1 with TRBJ2-5, with 8 bases aligning to TRBD1. Germline CDR1 KGHDR, CDR2 SFDVKD. The ends lost 4 bases at V and 6 bases at J; junction bases unmatched: 6. This CDR3 spans 14 amino acids. The CDR3 sequence: CATSDQDRGKTQYF. The CDR3 bases are TGTGCCACCAGTGACCAAGACAGGGGAAAGACCCAGTACTTC.

The V gene is TRBV5-1, the J gene TRBJ1-1; D might be TRBD1 (5 bases). Trimming took off 0 bases at V and 5 bases at J, with 11 bases between the two ends. Germline loops: CDR1 SGHRS, CDR2 YFSETQ. The CDR3 has 14 residues. The CDR3 bases are TGCGCCAGCAGCTTGGTCTCAGGGCAAACTGAAGCTTTCTTT. Its protein product is CASSLVSGQTEAFF.

CDR3 amino acids: CASSVGGGALYEQYF. CDR3 nucleotides: TGTGCCAGCAGCGTTGGCGGGGGGGCCCTCTACGAGCAGTACTTC. V is TRBV9 and J is TRBJ2-7, with TRBD2 matching over 9 bases. Germline V gene sequence: CDR1 SGDLS, CDR2 YYNGEE. The J segment lost 3 bases and the V segment lost 2 bases, leaving 6 bases of the junction unmatched. The CDR3 consists of 15 residues.

This rearrangement joins TRBV19 to TRBJ2-2; D unresolved. Germline CDR1 LNHDA, CDR2 SQIVND (reference sequence). The CDR3 extends over 12 amino acids. V lost 5 bases and J 8 bases, leaving 9 bases between the germline ends. DNA of the CDR3: TGTGCCAGTAGTCCCAGGCGAGGGGAGCTGTTTTTT. This gives the protein CASSPRRGELFF.

This clone was counted only a few times. The chain links TRBV28 to TRBJ1-2; D not certain. CDR3 size: 12 residues. V lost 6 bases and J lost 8, with 13 bases in between. Germline V gene lookup returns CDR1 MDHEN and CDR2 SYDVKM. Here the CDR3 DNA reads TGTGCCAGCAGATTGTCAGGAGGAGGCTACACCTTC. Its translation is CASRLSGGGYTF.

The chain combines TRBV13 with TRBJ2-1; TRBD1 agrees at 9 bases. This CDR3 contains 16 residues. The V and J ends lost 8 bases and 8 bases, in that order; junction bases with no gene match: 16. The germline V gene encodes CDR1 PRHDT and CDR2 FYEKMQ (reference sequence). The CDR3 bases are TGTGCCAGCTCGCTTTTTGGACAGGGGATTGGAGATGAGCAGTTCTTC. Its protein product is CASSLFGQGIGDEQFF.

This chain connects TRBV6-1 to TRBJ2-3, with 8 nucleotides matching TRBD1. This CDR3 has 17 residues. CDR1 is MNHNS, CDR2 SASEGT, per germline. V trimming: 4 bases; J trimming: 7 bases; junction bases outside the gene matches: 16. The DNA of the CDR3 is TGTGCCAGCAGTGTTCTCCCTGGACAGGGTATATTAAATACGCAGTATTTT. This codes for CASSVLPGQGILNTQYF.

The rearrangement joins TRBV14 to TRBJ1-5; D gene uncertain. The CDR3 is made up of 12 amino acids. V was pared by 1 base and J by 7 bases, with 5 bases between. CDR1 and CDR2 from the germline V gene are SGHDN and FVKESK. The CDR3 nucleotides read TGTGCCAGCAGCCAAGGAGGGCAGCCCCAGCATTTT. This codes for CASSQGGQPQHF. Full variable domain (remainder filled in from reference TRBV14 and TRBJ1-5): EAGVTQFPSHSVIEKGQTVTLRCDPISGHDNLYWYRRVMGKEIKFLLHFVKESKQDESGMPNNRFLAERTGGTYSTLKVQPAELEDSGVYFCASSQGGQPQHFGDGTRLSIL.

This chain connects TRBV5-1 to TRBJ2-1; D unresolved. The CDR3 has 15 residues. Looked up from germline, CDR1 is SGHRS and CDR2 is YFSETQ. V dropped 0 bases and J dropped 1 base, with 8 bases sitting between them. The CDR3 DNA sequence: TGCGCCAGCAGCTTGGTGGCAGAATCCTACAATGAGCAGTTCTTC. It translates to CASSLVAESYNEQFF. The whole variable domain, remainder taken from reference TRBV5-1 and TRBJ2-1, is KAGVTQTPRYLIKTRGQQVTLSCSPISGHRSVSWYQQTPGQGLQFLFEYFSETQRNKGNFPGRFSGRQFSNSRSEMNVSTLELGDSALYLCASSLVAESYNEQFFGPGTRLTVL.

The chain uses TRBV19 and TRBJ2-3; perhaps TRBD1 as D (6 bases). Germline V gene data show CDR1 as LNHDA and CDR2 as SQIVND (reference sequence). V was cut by 4 bases and J by 1 base, with 15 bases left in between. This CDR3 has 16 amino acids. CDR3 residues: CASSKTGPGGTDTQYF. The CDR3 DNA reads as TGTGCCAGTAGTAAGACAGGCCCCGGGGGCACAGATACGCAGTATTTT.

This sequence joins TRBV6-5 and TRBJ2-2; D remains ambiguous. Trimming removed 1 base from V and 7 bases from J, with 13 bases in between. Germline V gene lookup returns CDR1 MNHEY and CDR2 SVGAGI. The CDR3 has 15 amino acids. In nucleotides, the CDR3 is TGTGCCAGCAGTTACTTTTCCGGTAATGTCGGGGAGCTGTTTTTT. Translation: CASSYFSGNVGELFF.

This chain's CDR3 is CASSYAQGSGYTF. In DNA, the CDR3 is TGTGCCAGCAGTTACGCACAGGGATCTGGCTACACCTTC. The rearrangement uses TRBV6-5 and TRBJ1-2, with a tentative D call TRBD1 (6 bases). Germline-derived CDR1 and CDR2 are MNHEY and SVGAGI. The CDR3 has 13 residues. V was trimmed by 2 bases and J by 7 bases, leaving 11 bases between them.

This clone has just one count. DNA for the CDR3: TGTGCCAGCAGCTTAGCGGGGGCCCTTTACAATGAGCAGTTCTTC. Protein: CASSLAGALYNEQFF. The chain couples TRBV7-2 to TRBJ2-1; a possible D gene is TRBD1 (6 bases). From germline, CDR1 is SGHTA and CDR2 FQGNSA. CDR3 length: 15 residues. V was clipped by 0 bases and J by 4 bases, with 10 bases between them.

This chain uses TRBV6-5 with TRBJ1-1; a possible D gene is TRBD1 (5 bases). V lost 5 bases and J 1 base, leaving 11 bases between the germline ends. CDR1 is MNHEY and CDR2 is SVGAGI in the germline V gene. The length of the CDR3 is 14 residues. The CDR3 DNA follows: TGTGCCAGCAGTCCGGGACTCACGAACACTGAAGCTTTCTTT. Translating gives CASSPGLTNTEAFF.

The rearrangement links TRBV7-9 to TRBJ1-4, with D unclear. CDR3 length: 13 amino acids. Trimming removed 7 bases at V and 8 bases at J, with 14 bases between. Germline-derived CDR1 and CDR2 are SEHNR and FQNEAQ (reference sequence). CDR3 sequence reads: CASTVWGGEKLFF. CDR3 in DNA: TGTGCCAGCACTGTGTGGGGAGGGGAAAAACTGTTTTTT.

The chain recombines TRBV7-9 with TRBJ2-3; D might be TRBD1 (7 bases). V was cut by 5 bases and J by 1 base, with 13 bases left in between. This CDR3 contains 15 residues. CDR1 and CDR2 from the germline V gene are SEHNR and FQNEAQ (reference sequence). The DNA for the CDR3 is TGTGCCAGCAGCCAGGGGGGCGGGGGCACAGATACGCAGTATTTT. The encoded protein is CASSQGGGGTDTQYF.

The chain couples TRBV7-9 to TRBJ2-4; D perhaps matches TRBD1 (6 bases). The germline CDR1 and CDR2 sequences are SEHNR and FQNEAQ (reference sequence). V lost 5 bases and J lost 7, with 15 bases in between. The CDR3 has 14 residues. DNA for the CDR3: TGTGCCAGCAGCACGACAGGCGTTGGGAACATTCAGTACTTC. This translates into CASSTTGVGNIQYF.

The gene calls are TRBV28 and TRBJ1-6; 9 bases match TRBD1. CDR3 length: 15 residues. Per the germline V gene, CDR1 is MDHEN and CDR2 is SYDVKM. The V and J ends lost 3 bases and 13 bases, in that order; junction bases with no gene match: 10. The CDR3 loop reads CASSLAGTGPPPLHF. The CDR3 nucleotides are TGTGCCAGCAGTTTGGCCGGGACAGGGCCCCCTCCCCTCCACTTT.

The rearrangement joins TRBV18 to TRBJ2-5; D gene unclear. This CDR3 region has 16 residues. With 3 bases removed from V and 0 bases from J, the gap between germline ends came to 14 bases. Germline CDR1 and CDR2: KGHSH and LQKENI. The CDR3 DNA reads as TGTGCCAGCTCACCCCTCCCCGGCAGGTACCAAGAGACCCAGTACTTC. Its protein product is CASSPLPGRYQETQYF.

V gene TRBV6-5 combines with J gene TRBJ1-1; 7 positions agree with TRBD1. The CDR3 has 13 amino acids. In germline, CDR1 is MNHEY, CDR2 SVGAGI. Trimming took 5 bases from V and 7 from J; bases not matched to a gene: 7. The CDR3 DNA reads as TGTGCCAGCAGTCCCGGGACAGAGGTTGAAGCTTTCTTT. This encodes CASSPGTEVEAFF.

The rearrangement links TRBV28 to TRBJ2-5; 8 bases agree with TRBD1. With 10 bases clipped from V and 4 bases from J, the junction kept 14 bases outside the gene matches. There are 15 residues in the CDR3. In germline, CDR1 is MDHEN, CDR2 SYDVKM. For the CDR3, the DNA is TGTGCCACCCGGACAGGGATCAGAGATGTAGAGACCCAGTACTTC. Its translation is CATRTGIRDVETQYF.

V usage is TRBV15 and J usage is TRBJ2-5; possibly TRBD2 for D (5 bases). V dropped 4 bases and J dropped 0 bases, with 6 bases sitting between them. There are 13 residues in the CDR3. Germline lookup yields CDR1 LNHNV and CDR2 YYDKDF (reference sequence). CDR3 in amino acids: CATSTGNQETQYF. The CDR3, as DNA: TGTGCCACCAGCACCGGGAACCAAGAGACCCAGTACTTC.

This clone has just one count. The chain joins TRBV18 to TRBJ2-5; 10 bases map to TRBD1. The CDR3 contains 15 residues. CDR1 KGHSH and CDR2 LQKENI come from the germline V gene. J lost 4 bases, V lost 8 bases, and 10 bases had no gene match. CDR3 region: CASTWDRGPSETQYF. The CDR3 DNA sequence: TGTGCCAGCACCTGGGACAGGGGTCCCTCAGAGACCCAGTACTTC.

The rearrangement uses TRBV15 and TRBJ1-6; 7 bases fit TRBD1. Germline trimming cut 3 bases from V and 9 bases from J; bases unmatched to any gene: 11. Germline loops: CDR1 LNHNV, CDR2 YYDKDF (reference sequence). CDR3 length: 16 residues. CDR3 protein: CATSSNPQGIGSPLHF. CDR3 DNA: TGTGCCACCAGCAGTAACCCACAGGGGATCGGTTCACCCCTCCACTTT.

The V and J genes are TRBV7-8 and TRBJ1-5; 7 bases align to TRBD1. CDR1 and CDR2 (germline): SGHVS, FQNEAQ. J gave up 4 bases and V 0 bases, and 9 bases lay outside the gene matches. The CDR3 contains 17 residues. The CDR3, as DNA: TGTGCCAGCAGCTTAGCGCGGATAGGGGGCAATAATCAGCCCCAGCATTTT. Residues: CASSLARIGGNNQPQHF.